The rows below give T cell receptor beta chains drawn from one sample of a study of response to subunit inactivated influenza vaccine. TCRdb reprocessed the RT-PCR reads via MiXCR and lists one record per CDR3 protein. The sample shows about 500,000 distinct CDR3 sequences, approximately 15% of them seen only once. The material sequenced was CD4+ T cells sorted from PBMCs, taken about 24 months after vaccination. Source of these receptors: a man in his fifties or sixties who received an inactivated influenza vaccine. CDR3s include the opening cysteine and the closing phenylalanine or tryptophan. Each record gives: clone size, V gene, D gene, J gene, CDR3 protein, CDR3 DNA. The D gene is left open where the match is weak. The size of a clone is reported for some rows only, either as once, few or many, or as a class for expanded clones.

>few|TRBV7-8|TRBD1|TRBJ1-2
CASSLARDRPNYGYTF
TGTGCCAGCAGCTTAGCGCGGGACAGACCTAACTATGGCTACACCTTC
>many|TRBV7-6|-|TRBJ2-3
CASSFGGSRTDTQYF
TGTGCCAGCAGCTTCGGGGGATCCCGCACAGATACGCAGTATTTT
>few|TRBV6-5|-|TRBJ2-3
CASSYSGSGDTQYF
TGTGCCAGCAGTTATTCCGGTTCAGGGGATACGCAGTATTTT
>-|TRBV7-8|-|TRBJ1-6
CASSLTTASSYNSPLHF
TGTGCCAGCAGCCTAACGACGGCTAGCTCCTATAATTCACCCCTCCACTTT
>once|TRBV10-2|-|TRBJ1-5
CASRPAINQPQHF
TGCGCCAGCAGGCCGGCCATTAATCAGCCCCAGCATTTT
>many|TRBV20-1|TRBD2|TRBJ2-7
CSARAGTSSYEQYF
TGCAGTGCTAGAGCCGGGACTAGCTCGTACGAGCAGTACTTC
>-|TRBV12-3/TRBV12-4|-|TRBJ2-7
CASSLDLAYEQYF
TGTGCCAGCAGTTTAGACCTAGCCTACGAGCAGTACTTC
>once|TRBV12-3/TRBV12-4|TRBD2|TRBJ2-1
CASSVSGWVEQFF
TGTGCCAGCAGTGTTAGCGGGTGGGTGGAGCAGTTCTTC
>-|TRBV20-1|-|TRBJ2-2
CSARGGGGNTGELFF
TGCAGTGCCCGCGGAGGAGGGGGAAACACCGGGGAGCTGTTTTTT
>many|TRBV5-1|-|TRBJ2-7
CASSLVESSYEQYF
TGCGCCAGCAGCTTGGTGGAAAGCTCCTACGAGCAGTACTTC
>-|TRBV20-1|TRBD2|TRBJ2-2
CSAPAGGFVTGELFF
TGCAGTGCCCCAGCGGGAGGGTTTGTCACCGGGGAGCTGTTTTTT
>-|TRBV2|-|TRBJ2-4
CASSLNQNIQYF
TGTGCCAGCAGTCTAAACCAAAACATTCAGTACTTC
>-|TRBV12-3/TRBV12-4|TRBD1|TRBJ2-7
CASRDRTSYEQYF
TGTGCCAGCCGGGACAGGACTTCCTACGAGCAGTACTTC
>-|TRBV7-2|-|TRBJ2-1
CASSLAQGGGMGEQFF
TGTGCCAGCAGCTTAGCGCAGGGTGGCGGGATGGGTGAGCAGTTCTTC
>-|TRBV20-1|-|TRBJ2-1
CSARTGHNEQFF
TGCAGTGCTAGAACAGGGCACAATGAGCAGTTCTTC
>few|TRBV7-9|-|TRBJ2-7
CASSDSFSDRYYEQYF
TGTGCCAGCAGCGATTCCTTCTCCGACAGGTACTACGAGCAGTACTTC
>few|TRBV6-1|TRBD2|TRBJ2-2
CASRPGGIAGGGELFF
TGTGCCAGCAGGCCAGGGGGAATAGCGGGAGGCGGGGAGCTGTTTTTT
>few|TRBV5-1|-|TRBJ2-6
CASSLEPSGANVLTF
TGCGCCAGCAGCTTGGAGCCCTCTGGGGCCAACGTCCTGACTTTC
>few|TRBV10-3|-|TRBJ1-3
CAISEGRGGNTIYF
TGTGCCATCAGTGAGGGCAGGGGCGGAAACACCATATATTTT
>few|TRBV6-1|-|TRBJ2-6
CASRRGGIVAGANVLTF
TGTGCCAGCAGGAGAGGAGGGATAGTGGCTGGGGCCAACGTCCTGACTTTC
>-|TRBV4-2|-|TRBJ1-5
CASSQEGSQPQPF
TGTGCCAGCAGCCAAGAGGGCTCTCAGCCCCAGCCTTTT
>-|TRBV7-9|-|TRBJ2-3
CASSLGGMLTDTQYF
TGTGCCAGCAGCTTAGGGGGGATGCTCACAGATACGCAGTATTTT
>-|TRBV3-1|TRBD1|TRBJ2-1
CASCKQMTGASYNEQFF
TGTGCCAGCTGCAAGCAGATGACAGGGGCTTCCTACAATGAGCAGTTCTTC
>many|TRBV5-1|TRBD1|TRBJ2-7
CASSWTGGASYEQYF
TGCGCCAGCAGCTGGACAGGGGGCGCATCCTACGAGCAGTACTTC
>-|TRBV7-2|TRBD1|TRBJ1-1
CASSFSDRVTEAFF
TGTGCCAGCAGCTTCTCTGACAGGGTGACTGAAGCTTTCTTT
>-|TRBV6-1|-|TRBJ2-3
CASSEFGLSTDTQYF
TGTGCCAGCAGTGAGTTTGGGTTAAGCACAGATACGCAGTATTTT
>-|TRBV12-3/TRBV12-4|-|TRBJ2-1
CASSFEGGGGQFF
TGTGCCAGCAGTTTTGAGGGAGGCGGTGGGCAGTTCTTC
>-|TRBV25-1|-|TRBJ1-4
CASSARPGTNEKLFF
TGTGCCAGCAGTGCCCGTCCAGGAACTAATGAAAAACTGTTTTTT
>-|TRBV11-3|-|TRBJ2-5
CASSSPTSGLETQYF
TGTGCCAGCAGCTCCCCCACAAGCGGTCTAGAGACCCAGTACTTC
>-|TRBV29-1|-|TRBJ2-3
CSVVRGDTQYF
TGCAGCGTTGTGAGGGGAGATACGCAGTATTTT
>few|TRBV7-9|-|TRBJ1-2
CASSLTGITYGYTF
TGTGCCAGCAGCTTAACCGGCATAACTTATGGCTACACCTTC
>many|TRBV4-1|-|TRBJ1-2
CASSQRPDYGYTF
TGCGCCAGCAGCCAAAGACCAGACTATGGCTACACCTTC
>-|TRBV12-3/TRBV12-4|TRBD1|TRBJ2-3
CASSPDRVGTDTQYF
TGTGCCAGCAGCCCGGACAGGGTAGGGACAGATACGCAGTATTTT
>-|TRBV4-2|TRBD2|TRBJ2-3
CASSQHGLAVEDTQYF
TGTGCCAGCAGCCAACACGGACTAGCGGTTGAAGATACGCAGTATTTT
>many|TRBV6-5|-|TRBJ2-6
CASSYSSGANVLTF
TGTGCCAGCAGTTACAGCTCTGGGGCCAACGTCCTGACTTTC
>-|TRBV7-9|-|TRBJ2-3
CASSGSPDTQYF
TGTGCCAGCAGTGGGAGCCCAGATACGCAGTATTTT
>few|TRBV20-1|TRBD1|TRBJ1-6
CSANPGQGLGNSPLHF
TGCAGTGCTAACCCGGGACAGGGATTGGGGAATTCACCCCTCCACTTT
>few|TRBV5-1|-|TRBJ1-1
CASSRGSTEAFF
TGCGCCAGCAGCCGGGGGAGTACTGAAGCTTTCTTT
>-|TRBV12-3/TRBV12-4|TRBD1|TRBJ2-6
CASSHTQGSGANVLTF
TGTGCCAGCAGCCATACACAGGGGTCCGGGGCCAACGTCCTGACTTTC
>-|TRBV3-1|-|TRBJ1-6
CASSETGKDSPLHF
TGTGCCAGCAGCGAGACCGGGAAGGATTCACCCCTCCACTTT
>few|TRBV5-6|-|TRBJ1-1
CASSPGQQLHTEAFF
TGTGCCAGCAGCCCCGGACAGCAACTGCACACTGAAGCTTTCTTT
>-|TRBV5-1|TRBD1|TRBJ1-1
CASSGTGQMNTEAFF
TGCGCCAGCAGCGGAACGGGACAGATGAACACTGAAGCTTTCTTT
>-|TRBV6-5|-|TRBJ2-3
CASSYSKPSPNTQYF
TGTGCCAGCAGTTACTCGAAGCCTAGCCCGAATACGCAGTATTTT
>-|TRBV12-3/TRBV12-4|-|TRBJ2-3
CASSHHRDTQYF
TGTGCCAGCAGCCACCATAGAGATACGCAGTATTTT
>-|TRBV4-3|TRBD2|TRBJ2-1
CASSQDWYRRASGRSERFF
TGCGCCAGCAGCCAAGATTGGTACAGGAGGGCTAGCGGGAGAAGTGAGCGGTTCTTC
>-|TRBV3-1|-|TRBJ1-2
CASSQDSRELYGYTF
TGTGCCAGCAGCCAAGATTCCAGGGAACTTTATGGCTACACCTTC
>-|TRBV28|TRBD2|TRBJ2-5
CASSSGGMAKTQYF
TGTGCCAGCAGCTCCGGGGGGATGGCAAAGACCCAGTACTTT
>few|TRBV5-1|TRBD1|TRBJ1-5
CASSATGGNNQPQHF
TGCGCCAGCAGCGCAACAGGGGGCAACAATCAGCCCCAGCATTTT
>-|TRBV6-5|-|TRBJ2-7
CASSYYEGEDEQYF
TGTGCCAGCAGTTATTATGAGGGAGAAGACGAGCAGTACTTC
>many|TRBV7-6|TRBD1|TRBJ2-7
CASSPLSGTGPYEQYF
TGTGCCAGCAGCCCGCTGTCCGGGACAGGGCCCTACGAGCAGTACTTC
>few|TRBV7-9|TRBD1|TRBJ2-3
CASSLSTGADTQYF
TGTGCCAGCAGCTTATCCACAGGGGCAGATACGCAGTATTTT
>-|TRBV6-5|TRBD1|TRBJ1-2
CASSYRGQGDYGYTF
TGTGCCAGCAGTTACAGGGGACAGGGGGACTATGGCTACACCTTC
>-|TRBV11-2|-|TRBJ2-1
CASSLEQWTSYNEQFF
TGTGCCAGCAGCCTTGAACAGTGGACCTCCTACAATGAGCAGTTCTTC
>-|TRBV10-3|TRBD2|TRBJ2-1
CAIRKTAGGPGNEQFF
TGTGCCATCAGAAAAACAGCGGGGGGGCCCGGCAATGAGCAGTTCTTC